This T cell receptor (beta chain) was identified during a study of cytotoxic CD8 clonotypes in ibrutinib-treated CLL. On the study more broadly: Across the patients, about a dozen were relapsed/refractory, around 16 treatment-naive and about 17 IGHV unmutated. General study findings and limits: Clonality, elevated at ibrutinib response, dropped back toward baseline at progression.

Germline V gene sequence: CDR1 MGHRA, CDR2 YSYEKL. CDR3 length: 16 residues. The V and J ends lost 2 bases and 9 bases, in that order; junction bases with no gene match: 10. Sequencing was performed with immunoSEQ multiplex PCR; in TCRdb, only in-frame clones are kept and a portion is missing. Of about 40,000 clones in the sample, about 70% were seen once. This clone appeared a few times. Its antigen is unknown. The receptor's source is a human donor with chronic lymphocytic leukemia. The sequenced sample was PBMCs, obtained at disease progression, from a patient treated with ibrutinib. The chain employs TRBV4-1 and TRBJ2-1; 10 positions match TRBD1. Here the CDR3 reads CASSQRDRGFGGEQFF. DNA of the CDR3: TGCGCCAGCAGCCAAAGGGACAGGGGATTTGGGGGTGAGCAGTTCTTC.